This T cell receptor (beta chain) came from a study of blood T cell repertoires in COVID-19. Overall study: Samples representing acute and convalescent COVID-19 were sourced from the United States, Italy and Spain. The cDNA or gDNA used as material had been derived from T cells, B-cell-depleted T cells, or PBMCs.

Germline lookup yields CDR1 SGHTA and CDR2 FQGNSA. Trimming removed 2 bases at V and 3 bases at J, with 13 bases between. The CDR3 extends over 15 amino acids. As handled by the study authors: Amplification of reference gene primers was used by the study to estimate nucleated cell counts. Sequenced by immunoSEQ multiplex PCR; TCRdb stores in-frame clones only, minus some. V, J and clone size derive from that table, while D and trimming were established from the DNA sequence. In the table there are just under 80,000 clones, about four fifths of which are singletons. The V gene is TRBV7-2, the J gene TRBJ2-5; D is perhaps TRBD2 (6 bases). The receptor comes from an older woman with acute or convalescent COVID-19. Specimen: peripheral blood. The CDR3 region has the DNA TGTGCCAGCAGCTTATGGAGGGGTGGGGAAGAGACCCAGTACTTC. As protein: CASSLWRGGEETQYF.